This TCR beta chain was sequenced in a study of blood T cell repertoires in COVID-19. Study at large: The United States, Italy and Spain were the sources of the acute and convalescent COVID-19 samples.

Recruitment covered 25 or so US areas and drew participants whose ages spanned roughly 18 to 89 years. The recovered donors of Cohort 3 showed two negative PCRs, clearance, or symptom resolution. Germline CDR1 GTSNPN, CDR2 SVGIG (reference sequence). The CDR3 sequence is 14 residues long. In the case of this clone: Relative to the germline gene, one junction end is altered; a read error may explain this.

Data came from immunoSEQ multiplex PCR; TCRdb stores just in-frame clones and leaves some out. The sample lists around 330,000 clones; more than 75% were seen once. The origin of this receptor is a man aged 60 to 75 who had recovered from COVID-19. V usage is TRBV30 and J usage is TRBJ1-5; D ambiguous. Source material: PBMCs or T cells enriched from blood (not recorded which). CDR3: CAWSATGGGGVLYF. The DNA for the CDR3 is TGTGCCTGGAGTGCAACCGGAGGCGGTGGTGTCTTGTATTTT.